This T cell receptor (beta chain) was found in a study of response to subunit inactivated influenza vaccine. MiXCR, run by TCRdb on the RT-PCR reads, gives a single entry per CDR3 protein. The data show 650,000 to 800,000 distinct CDR3 sequences, about a fifth seen once. Study-wide results and caveats: Authors suggested each seasonal influenza vaccination recruits few new T cells.

Turning to this clonotype: As yet, its antigen is unknown.

The receptor was isolated from a man aged 45 to 65 who received an inactivated influenza vaccine. Material: PBMCs from blood, obtained about 5 days after vaccination.

This CDR3 is CATSRDRGLADSYEQYF. In DNA, the CDR3 is TGTGCCACCAGCAGAGATCGGGGGCTAGCGGACTCCTACGAGCAGTACTTC. This chain uses TRBV15 with TRBJ2-7; possibly TRBD2 for D (7 bases). V shed 0 bases and J shed 0 bases, with 15 bases lying between them. Per the germline V gene, CDR1 is LNHNV and CDR2 is YYDKDF (reference sequence). The CDR3 is 17 residues long.